The clone carrying this T cell receptor (beta chain) appeared once. The data are from a study of blood T cell repertoires in COVID-19. Assay: immunoSEQ multiplex PCR; the TCRdb copy retains only in-frame clones and omits some. The sample lists over 200,000 clones; 88% were seen once. V shed 5 bases and J shed 8 bases, with 22 bases lying between them. Germline-derived CDR1 and CDR2 are SGHTA and FQGNSA. This CDR3 is 16 amino acids long. The sequencing input was peripheral blood. V and J are TRBV7-2 and TRBJ2-1, with D perhaps TRBD1 (6 bases). The clonotype was recovered from a woman between 40 and 55 years old who had recovered from COVID-19. This chain's CDR3 is CASSPPRGTKGDEQFF. The DNA for the CDR3 is TGTGCCAGCAGCCCCCCACGGGGCACCAAGGGGGATGAGCAGTTCTTC. Based on the CDR3 plus reference TRBV7-2 and TRBJ2-1, the full variable domain is GAGVSQSPSNKVTEKGKDVELRCDPISGHTALYWYRQSLGQGLEFLIYFQGNSAPDKSGLPSDRFSAERTGGSVSTLTIQRTQQEDSAVYLCASSPPRGTKGDEQFFGPGTRLTVL.